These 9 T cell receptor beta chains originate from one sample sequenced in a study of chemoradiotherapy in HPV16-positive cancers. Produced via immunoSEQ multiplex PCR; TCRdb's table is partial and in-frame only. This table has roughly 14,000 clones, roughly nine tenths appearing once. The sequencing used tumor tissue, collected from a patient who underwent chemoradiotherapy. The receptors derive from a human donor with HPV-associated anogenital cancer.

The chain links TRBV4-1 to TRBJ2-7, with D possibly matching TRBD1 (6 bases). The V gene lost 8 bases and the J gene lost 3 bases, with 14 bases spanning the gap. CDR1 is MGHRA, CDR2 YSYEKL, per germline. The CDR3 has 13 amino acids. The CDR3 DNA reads TGCGCCAGCCGGGGTACAGGGCGCTACGAGCAGTACTTC. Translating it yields CASRGTGRYEQYF.

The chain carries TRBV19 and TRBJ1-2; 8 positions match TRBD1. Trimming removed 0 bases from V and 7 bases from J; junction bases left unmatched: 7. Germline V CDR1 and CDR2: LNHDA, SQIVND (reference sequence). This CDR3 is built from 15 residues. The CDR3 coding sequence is TGTGCCAGTAGTATAGAAAGGACAGGGTTGGGTGGCTACACCTTC. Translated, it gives CASSIERTGLGGYTF.

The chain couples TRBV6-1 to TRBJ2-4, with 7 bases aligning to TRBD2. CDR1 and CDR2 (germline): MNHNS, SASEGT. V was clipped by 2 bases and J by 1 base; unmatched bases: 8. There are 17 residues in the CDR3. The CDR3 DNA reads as TGTGCCAGCAGTGAAAAGGGGAGCGGGGCCGCCAAAAACATTCAGTACTTC. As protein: CASSEKGSGAAKNIQYF.

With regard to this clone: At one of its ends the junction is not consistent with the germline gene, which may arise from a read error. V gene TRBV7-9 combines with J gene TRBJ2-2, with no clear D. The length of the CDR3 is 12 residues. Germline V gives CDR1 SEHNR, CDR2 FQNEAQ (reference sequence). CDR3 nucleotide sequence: TGTGCCAGCAGCGTAGCAGCCGGGGAGCTGTTTTTT. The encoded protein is CASSVAAGELFF.

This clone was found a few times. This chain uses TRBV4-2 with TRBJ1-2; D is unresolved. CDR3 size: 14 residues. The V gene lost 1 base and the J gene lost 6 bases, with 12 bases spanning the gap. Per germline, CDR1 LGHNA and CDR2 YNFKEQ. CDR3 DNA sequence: TGTGCCAGCAGCCAAGGTGAGGCGAGCAATGGCTACACCTTC. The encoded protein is CASSQGEASNGYTF.

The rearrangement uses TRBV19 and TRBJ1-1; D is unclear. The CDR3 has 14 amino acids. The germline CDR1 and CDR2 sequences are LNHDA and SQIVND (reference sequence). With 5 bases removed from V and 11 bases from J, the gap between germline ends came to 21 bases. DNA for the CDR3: TGTGCCAGTAGTCCTGATCCCGGAGCCGGCCGGGCTTTCTTT. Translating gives CASSPDPGAGRAFF.

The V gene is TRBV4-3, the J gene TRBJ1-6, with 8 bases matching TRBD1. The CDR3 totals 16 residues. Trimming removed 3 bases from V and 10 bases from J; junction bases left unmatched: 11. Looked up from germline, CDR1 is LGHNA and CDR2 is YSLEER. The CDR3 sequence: CASSQGQAREGSPLHF. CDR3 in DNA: TGCGCCAGCAGCCAGGGACAGGCAAGGGAAGGCTCACCCCTCCACTTT.

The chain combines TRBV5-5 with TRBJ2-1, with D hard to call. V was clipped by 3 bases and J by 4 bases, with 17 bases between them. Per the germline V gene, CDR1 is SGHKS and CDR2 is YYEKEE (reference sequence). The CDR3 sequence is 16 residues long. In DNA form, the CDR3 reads TGTGCCAGCAGCTCGCGGCGGAGCCCGCCGTACAATGAGCAGTTCTTC. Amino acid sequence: CASSSRRSPPYNEQFF.

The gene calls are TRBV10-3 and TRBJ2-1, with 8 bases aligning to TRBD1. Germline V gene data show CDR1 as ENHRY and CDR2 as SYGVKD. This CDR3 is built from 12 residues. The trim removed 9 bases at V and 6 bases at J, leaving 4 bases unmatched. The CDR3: CAMTGDSNEQFF. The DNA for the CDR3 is TGTGCCATGACAGGGGACAGCAATGAGCAGTTCTTC.